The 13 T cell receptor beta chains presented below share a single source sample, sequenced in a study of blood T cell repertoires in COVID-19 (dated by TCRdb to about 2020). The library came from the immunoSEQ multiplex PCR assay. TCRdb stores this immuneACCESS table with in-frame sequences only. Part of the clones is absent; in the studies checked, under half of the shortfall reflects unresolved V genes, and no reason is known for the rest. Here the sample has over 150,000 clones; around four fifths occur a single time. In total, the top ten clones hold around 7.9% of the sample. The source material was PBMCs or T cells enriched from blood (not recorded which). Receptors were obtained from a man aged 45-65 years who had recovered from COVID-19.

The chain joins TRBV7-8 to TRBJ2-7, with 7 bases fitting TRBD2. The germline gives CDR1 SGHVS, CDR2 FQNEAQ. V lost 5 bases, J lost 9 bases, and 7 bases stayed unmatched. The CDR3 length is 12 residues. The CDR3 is CASSPGRQWQYF. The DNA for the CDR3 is TGTGCCAGCAGCCCCGGGAGGCAGTGGCAGTACTTC.

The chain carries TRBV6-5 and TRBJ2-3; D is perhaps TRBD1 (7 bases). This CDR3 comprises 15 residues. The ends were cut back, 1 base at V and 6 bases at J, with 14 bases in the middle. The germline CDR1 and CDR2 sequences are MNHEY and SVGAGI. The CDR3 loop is CASSYWGRGVDTQYF. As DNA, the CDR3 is TGTGCCAGCAGTTACTGGGGCAGGGGGGTCGATACGCAGTATTTT.

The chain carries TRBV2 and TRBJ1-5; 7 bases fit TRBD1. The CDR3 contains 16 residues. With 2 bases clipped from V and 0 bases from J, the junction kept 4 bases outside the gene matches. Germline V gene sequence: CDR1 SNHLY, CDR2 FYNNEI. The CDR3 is CASSENQGDSNQPQHF. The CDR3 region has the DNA TGTGCCAGCAGTGAAAACCAGGGGGATAGCAATCAGCCCCAGCATTTT. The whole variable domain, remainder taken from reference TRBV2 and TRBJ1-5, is EPEVTQTPSHQVTQMGQEVILRCVPISNHLYFYWYRQILGQKVEFLVSFYNNEISEKSEIFDDQFSVERPDGSNFTLKIRSTKLEDSAMYFCASSENQGDSNQPQHFGDGTRLSIL.

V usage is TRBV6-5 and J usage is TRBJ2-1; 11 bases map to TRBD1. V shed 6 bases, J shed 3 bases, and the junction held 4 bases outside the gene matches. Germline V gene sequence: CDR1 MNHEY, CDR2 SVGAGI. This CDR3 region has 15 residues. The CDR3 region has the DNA TGTGCCAGCAGAAAGGACAGGGGGCTCTACAATGAGCAGTTCTTC. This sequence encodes CASRKDRGLYNEQFF.

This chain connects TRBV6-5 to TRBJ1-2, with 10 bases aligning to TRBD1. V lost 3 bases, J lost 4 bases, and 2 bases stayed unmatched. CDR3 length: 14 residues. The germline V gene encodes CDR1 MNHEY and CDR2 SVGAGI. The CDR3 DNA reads TGTGCCAGCAGTTATGGGGACAGGGGCTATGGCTACACCTTC. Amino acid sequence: CASSYGDRGYGYTF.

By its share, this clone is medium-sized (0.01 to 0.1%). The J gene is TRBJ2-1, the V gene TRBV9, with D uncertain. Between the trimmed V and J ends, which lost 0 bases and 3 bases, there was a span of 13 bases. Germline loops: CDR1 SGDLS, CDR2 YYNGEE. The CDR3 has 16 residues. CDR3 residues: CASSVGFARDYNEQFF. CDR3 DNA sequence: TGTGCCAGCAGCGTAGGATTCGCACGCGACTACAATGAGCAGTTCTTC.

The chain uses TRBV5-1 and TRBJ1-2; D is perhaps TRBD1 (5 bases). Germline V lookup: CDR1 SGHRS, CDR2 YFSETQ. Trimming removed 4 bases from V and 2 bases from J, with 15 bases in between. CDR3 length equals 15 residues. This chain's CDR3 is CASSPNRQRNYGYTF. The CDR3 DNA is TGCGCCAGCAGCCCGAATCGACAGAGAAACTATGGCTACACCTTC.

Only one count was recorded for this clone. This chain's CDR3 is CASSLVGGRSNQPQHF. DNA for the CDR3: TGTGCCAGCAGCTTAGTTGGGGGCCGAAGCAATCAGCCCCAGCATTTT. This sequence joins TRBV7-2 and TRBJ1-5; D possibly corresponds to TRBD1 (6 bases). Trimming took off 1 base at V and 1 base at J, with 11 bases between the two ends. Germline lookup yields CDR1 SGHTA and CDR2 FQGNSA. This CDR3 comprises 16 residues.

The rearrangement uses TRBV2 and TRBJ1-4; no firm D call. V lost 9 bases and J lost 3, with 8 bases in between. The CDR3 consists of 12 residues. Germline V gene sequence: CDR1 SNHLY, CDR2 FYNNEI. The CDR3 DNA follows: TGTGCCAGAAAGGACTCTAATGAAAAACTGTTTTTT. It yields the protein CARKDSNEKLFF.

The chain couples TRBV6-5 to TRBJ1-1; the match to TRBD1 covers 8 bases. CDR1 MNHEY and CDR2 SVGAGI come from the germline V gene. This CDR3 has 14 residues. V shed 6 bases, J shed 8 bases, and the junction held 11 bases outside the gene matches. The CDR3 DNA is TGTGCCAGCAGCGACAATAACAGGGGGTTGGAAGCTTTCTTT. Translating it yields CASSDNNRGLEAFF.

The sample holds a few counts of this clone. For the CDR3, the DNA is TGTGCCAGCAGCCAAGTTTTACGCGGGAGGAACCGACTTGCAACTAATGAAAAACTGTTTTTT. Protein sequence: CASSQVLRGRNRLATNEKLFF. This chain joins TRBV3-1 (or the pseudogene TRBV3-2) and TRBJ1-4; D is unclear. The CDR3 spans 21 residues. CDR1 LGHDT and CDR2 YNNKEL come from the germline V gene (reference sequence). The ends were cut back, 1 base at V and 0 bases at J, with 24 bases in the middle.

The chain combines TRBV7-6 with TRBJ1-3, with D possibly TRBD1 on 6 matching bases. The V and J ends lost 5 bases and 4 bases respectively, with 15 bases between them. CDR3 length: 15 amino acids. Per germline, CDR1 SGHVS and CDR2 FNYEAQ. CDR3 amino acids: CASSTQGRRGNTIYF. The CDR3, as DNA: TGTGCCAGCAGCACACAGGGTCGAAGAGGAAACACCATATATTTT. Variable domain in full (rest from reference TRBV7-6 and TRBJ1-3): GAGVSQSPRYKVTKRGQDVALRCDPISGHVSLYWYRQALGQGPEFLTYFNYEAQQDKSGLPNDRFSAERPEGSISTLTIQRTEQRDSAMYRCASSTQGRRGNTIYFGEGSWLTVV.

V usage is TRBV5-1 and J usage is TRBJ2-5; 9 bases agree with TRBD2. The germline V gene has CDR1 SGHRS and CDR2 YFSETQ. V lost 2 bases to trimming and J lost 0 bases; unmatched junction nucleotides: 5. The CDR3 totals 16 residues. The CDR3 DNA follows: TGCGCCAGCAGCTTTTGGCGCGGGGGGGACCAAGAGACCCAGTACTTC. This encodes CASSFWRGGDQETQYF.